This T cell receptor beta chain comes out of a study of cytomegalovirus exposure and HLA in healthy donors. The PCR used 60 Vbeta and 13 Jbeta primers. TCRdb's table, derived via immunoSEQ multiplex PCR, lists solely in-frame clones and lacks some. This table has approximately 180,000 clones, more than 70% appearing once. The V segment lost 1 base and the J segment 13 bases; nucleotides outside the gene matches: 3. The germline CDR1 and CDR2 sequences are SGHVS and FQNEAQ. This CDR3 comprises 12 residues. The clonotype originates from a woman between 40 and 50 years old in good health and CMV-seronegative. The source material was PBMCs. The chain employs TRBV7-8 and TRBJ2-2, with 7 bases that match TRBD2. CDR3 DNA: TGTGCCAGCAGCTTAGAGGGAGGGACGCTGTTTTTT. This encodes CASSLEGGTLFF. The variable domain in full, completed from reference TRBV7-8 and TRBJ2-2, reads GAGVSQSPRYKVAKRGQDVALRCDPISGHVSLFWYQQALGQGPEFLTYFQNEAQLDKSGLPSDRFFAERPEGSVSTLKIQRTQQEDSAVYLCASSLEGGTLFFGEGSRLTVL.